Presented here are 25 T cell receptor beta chains from one specimen sequenced in a study of blood T cell repertoires in COVID-19. Profiled with immunoSEQ multiplex PCR; TCRdb holds only in-frame clones, not every one. This table has over 15,000 clones, less than 90% appearing once. The specimen was peripheral blood. All receptors derive from a woman older than 75 with COVID-19, enrolled during active disease.

The CDR3 here is CASSYGGDTEAFF. In DNA, the CDR3 is TGTGCCAGCAGTTACGGGGGGGACACTGAAGCTTTCTTT. This chain uses TRBV6-5 with TRBJ1-1, with D possibly being TRBD1 (5 bases). Trimming took 2 bases from V and 3 from J, leaving 7 bases between them. CDR1 and CDR2 from the germline V gene are MNHEY and SVGAGI. There are 13 residues in the CDR3.

This chain links TRBV15 with TRBJ1-2, with D tentatively TRBD1 (5 bases). Germline V gene lookup returns CDR1 LNHNV and CDR2 YYDKDF (reference sequence). The V and J ends lost 0 bases and 6 bases respectively, with 17 bases between them. The CDR3 spans 16 residues. The DNA of the CDR3 is TGTGCCACCAGCAGAGATCGGGTGGGGGGAGTAAATGGCTACACCTTC. This encodes CATSRDRVGGVNGYTF. Combining the CDR3 with reference TRBV15 and TRBJ1-2 gives the whole variable domain DAMVIQNPRYQVTQFGKPVTLSCSQTLNHNVMYWYQQKSSQAPKLLFHYYDKDFNNEADTPDNFQSRRPNTSFCFLDIRSPGLGDTAMYLCATSRDRVGGVNGYTFGSGTRLTVV.

The chain employs TRBV4-2 and TRBJ2-1; TRBD2 matches 10 bases. The CDR3 is made up of 15 amino acids. V gave up 1 base and J gave up 8 bases; unmatched junction bases: 5. Germline CDR1 reads LGHNA; CDR2 reads YNFKEQ. CDR3 loop: CASSQGAGGLYEQFF. The CDR3 bases are TGTGCCAGCAGCCAAGGAGCGGGAGGGTTATATGAGCAGTTCTTC.

The V and J genes are TRBV6-5 and TRBJ1-6; a weak D match, TRBD1 (5 bases). Deletions cut 0 bases from V and 8 bases from J, with 11 bases between. Germline V gives CDR1 MNHEY, CDR2 SVGAGI. The CDR3 contains 15 residues. The CDR3: CASSYSIVGDSPLHF. DNA for the CDR3: TGTGCCAGCAGTTACTCGATCGTAGGGGATTCACCCCTCCACTTT.

The table lists this clone with a count of one. The chain couples TRBV7-2 to TRBJ2-1; the match to TRBD2 covers 15 bases. Per germline, CDR1 SGHTA and CDR2 FQGNSA. The CDR3 is 15 residues long. V lost 4 bases to trimming and J lost 9 bases; unmatched junction nucleotides: 4. DNA of the CDR3: TGTGCCAGCAGCTCCTGGACTAGCGGGAGGGGTGAGCAGTTCTTC. This translates into CASSSWTSGRGEQFF.

J is TRBJ2-1 and V is TRBV4-2; D ambiguous. Trimming stripped 0 bases from V and 6 bases from J, with 15 bases between. CDR1 and CDR2 (germline): LGHNA, YNFKEQ. The CDR3 covers 16 residues. CDR3 sequence reads: CASSQDGRTLGNEQFF. Here the CDR3 DNA reads TGTGCCAGCAGCCAAGATGGTAGAACGCTAGGCAATGAGCAGTTCTTC.

The rearrangement links TRBV11-2 to TRBJ1-2; unclear D gene. This CDR3 spans 12 amino acids. CDR1 and CDR2 from the germline V gene are SGHAT and FQNNGV. V gave up 6 bases and J gave up 5 bases, with 10 bases separating them. CDR3 residues: CASSPYGYGYTF. In DNA, the CDR3 is TGTGCCAGCAGTCCTTACGGTTATGGCTACACCTTC.

This clone has just one count. V is TRBV27 and J is TRBJ2-5; the match to TRBD1 covers 8 bases. The V gene's germline CDR1 is MNHEY and CDR2 SMNVEV (reference sequence). This CDR3 is 13 amino acids long. V shed 6 bases and J 5 bases; nucleotides not matched to a gene: 5. The CDR3 DNA reads TGTGCCAGCAGGACGACAGGGGTGGAGACCCAGTACTTC. The encoded protein is CASRTTGVETQYF.

Only one count was recorded for this clone. J is TRBJ2-7 and V is TRBV6-2 or TRBV6-3; no firm D call. The V end was cut by 5 bases, the J end by 7 bases, with 9 bases between. The CDR3 sequence is 11 residues long. The germline gives CDR1 MNHEY, CDR2 SVGEGT. In DNA form, the CDR3 reads TGTGCCAGCAGTCAGCAGACTGAGCAGTACTTC. Amino acid sequence: CASSQQTEQYF.

The chain is built from TRBV4-1 and TRBJ2-7; tentatively, D is TRBD1 (5 bases). V dropped 8 bases and J dropped 1 base, with 18 bases sitting between them. CDR3 size: 15 residues. Germline CDR1 and CDR2: MGHRA and YSYEKL. The CDR3 is CASRPREFTSYEQYF. CDR3 DNA: TGCGCCAGCCGACCCAGGGAATTTACTTCCTACGAGCAGTACTTC.

The rearrangement uses TRBV10-3 and TRBJ2-1; D gene uncertain. Germline values: CDR1 ENHRY, CDR2 SYGVKD. Trimming took off 3 bases at V and 4 bases at J, with 7 bases between the two ends. The CDR3 spans 13 residues. The CDR3 DNA follows: TGTGCCATCAGTGACAGAAAGTACAATGAGCAGTTCTTC. Amino acids: CAISDRKYNEQFF.

The chain couples TRBV6-1 to TRBJ2-3, with 11 nucleotides matching TRBD1. The J segment lost 3 bases and the V segment lost 2 bases, leaving 10 bases of the junction unmatched. The CDR3 loop spans 18 amino acids. Germline loops: CDR1 MNHNS, CDR2 SASEGT. CDR3 protein: CASSESFIRDRGTDTQYF. The CDR3 nucleotides read TGTGCCAGCAGTGAATCATTCATCCGGGACAGGGGGACAGATACGCAGTATTTT.

The J gene is TRBJ1-6, the V gene TRBV10-3; TRBD1 matches at 8 bases. Losses at the gene ends were 3 bases for V and 10 bases for J; bases not matched to a gene: 5. CDR3 size: 14 residues. Germline-derived CDR1 and CDR2 are ENHRY and SYGVKD. CDR3 residues: CAISEDRGGSPLHF. In DNA, the CDR3 is TGTGCCATCAGTGAAGACAGGGGTGGATCACCCCTCCACTTT.

The chain recombines TRBV4-1 with TRBJ2-7; D is possibly TRBD2 (6 bases). The CDR3 sequence is 17 residues long. V was trimmed by 2 bases and J by 5 bases, leaving 22 bases between them. Germline loops: CDR1 MGHRA, CDR2 YSYEKL. The CDR3 spells CASSQFRALAIADEQYF. The CDR3 coding sequence is TGCGCCAGCAGCCAATTCCGCGCCCTGGCTATAGCGGACGAGCAGTACTTC.

CDR3 in amino acids: CASSPLGGISGYTF. The CDR3 nucleotides are TGTGCCAGCAGCCCCTTAGGGGGAATTTCTGGCTACACCTTC. The chain employs TRBV7-7 and TRBJ1-2; the D gene is possibly TRBD1 (6 bases). From germline, CDR1 is SSHAT and CDR2 FNYEAQ (reference sequence). V lost 5 bases and J lost 7, with 17 bases in between. This CDR3 region has 14 residues.

The chain employs TRBV5-4 and TRBJ1-5, with TRBD1 matching 7 bases. CDR3 length: 16 residues. Germline assignment: CDR1 SGHNT and CDR2 YYREEE (reference sequence). Unmatched junction bases numbered 8, after V lost 3 bases and J lost 2 bases. In nucleotides, the CDR3 is TGTGCCAGCAGCTCATCGACAGGGTTAGGCAATCAGCCCCAGCATTTT. Translated: CASSSSTGLGNQPQHF.

On this clone itself: Other DNA sequences within the sample encode an identical CDR3. The J gene is TRBJ1-5, the V gene TRBV5-4; D is uncertain. From germline, CDR1 is SGHNT and CDR2 YYREEE (reference sequence). The CDR3 loop spans 14 amino acids. Trimming shortened V by 0 bases and J by 1 base, and 5 bases separated the two germline ends. The CDR3 sequence is CASSLGGSNQPQHF. CDR3 nucleotides: TGTGCCAGCAGCTTGGGCGGAAGCAATCAGCCCCAGCATTTT.

The chain is built from TRBV4-2 and TRBJ1-2; TRBD1 matches 9 bases. Germline V lookup: CDR1 LGHNA, CDR2 YNFKEQ. J lost 2 bases, V lost 1 base, and 5 bases had no gene match. This CDR3 has 16 amino acids. The CDR3 reads CASSQVPGQGNYGYTF. The CDR3 DNA reads TGTGCCAGCAGCCAAGTTCCTGGACAGGGGAACTATGGCTACACCTTC.

The chain has TRBV13 and TRBJ2-5; 16 nucleotides agree with TRBD2. CDR3 length equals 19 residues. Germline trimming cut 5 bases from V and 5 bases from J; bases unmatched to any gene: 14. Per germline, CDR1 PRHDT and CDR2 FYEKMQ (reference sequence). DNA for the CDR3: TGTGCCAGCAGCCTTTTCCCGGGACTAGCGGGGGGGTTTGGTGAGACCCAGTACTTC. This encodes CASSLFPGLAGGFGETQYF.

This chain connects TRBV3-1 (or the pseudogene TRBV3-2) to TRBJ2-3; D may be TRBD2 (6 bases). CDR3 length equals 17 residues. Trimming took off 4 bases at V and 0 bases at J, with 17 bases between the two ends. Per the germline V gene, CDR1 is LGHDT and CDR2 is YNNKEL (reference sequence). The CDR3 is CASSPLWRGQSTDTQYF. CDR3 sequence (DNA): TGTGCCAGCAGCCCTCTTTGGCGGGGTCAAAGCACAGATACGCAGTATTTT.

This rearrangement joins TRBV4-2 to TRBJ2-7; the match to TRBD2 covers 9 bases. Germline lookup yields CDR1 LGHNA and CDR2 YNFKEQ. CDR3 length: 17 amino acids. V gave up 1 base and J gave up 3 bases; unmatched junction bases: 10. DNA of the CDR3: TGTGCCAGCAGCCAAGTAGGGGCGCCTAGCGGGGACTACGAGCAGTACTTC. It encodes CASSQVGAPSGDYEQYF.

The chain has TRBV7-2 and TRBJ1-1; tentative D call: TRBD1 (6 bases). Trimming removed 1 base at V and 1 base at J, with 10 bases between. From germline, CDR1 is SGHTA and CDR2 FQGNSA. This CDR3 is built from 15 residues. The CDR3 sequence: CASSLVGGGNTEAFF. CDR3 nucleotide sequence: TGTGCCAGCAGCTTAGTAGGGGGGGGGAACACTGAAGCTTTCTTT. Using reference TRBV7-2 and TRBJ1-1 for the parts outside the CDR3, the full variable domain is GAGVSQSPSNKVTEKGKDVELRCDPISGHTALYWYRQSLGQGLEFLIYFQGNSAPDKSGLPSDRFSAERTGGSVSTLTIQRTQQEDSAVYLCASSLVGGGNTEAFFGQGTRLTVV.

The chain uses TRBV6-5 and TRBJ1-2, with D tentatively TRBD1 (5 bases). The CDR3 is 14 amino acids. Germline V gene sequence: CDR1 MNHEY, CDR2 SVGAGI. V was cut by 4 bases and J by 5 bases, with 14 bases left in between. The CDR3, as DNA: TGTGCCAGCAGTTCCAACCCCGGGACTTATGGCTACACCTTC. Translating it yields CASSSNPGTYGYTF.

The chain employs TRBV5-5 and TRBJ1-1; D unclear. The V gene's germline CDR1 is SGHKS and CDR2 YYEKEE (reference sequence). The CDR3 is 14 amino acids. Trimming removed 0 bases at V and 1 base at J, with 7 bases between. As DNA, the CDR3 is TGTGCCAGCAGCTTGGGGACTTCGAACACTGAAGCTTTCTTT. Translated: CASSLGTSNTEAFF. Using reference TRBV5-5 and TRBJ1-1 for the parts outside the CDR3, the full variable domain is DAGVTQSPTHLIKTRGQQVTLRCSPISGHKSVSWYQQVLGQGPQFIFQYYEKEERGRGNFPDRFSARQFPNYSSELNVNALLLGDSALYLCASSLGTSNTEAFFGQGTRLTVV.

This clone appeared a single time. The chain recombines TRBV2 with TRBJ1-2; 8 positions agree with TRBD1. Germline CDR1 is SNHLY and CDR2 is FYNNEI. This CDR3 is built from 13 residues. J was trimmed by 6 bases and V by 1 base; bases with no gene match: 1. The CDR3 coding sequence is TGTGCCAGCAGTGAAGACAGGGGGAATGGCTACACCTTC. Translation: CASSEDRGNGYTF.